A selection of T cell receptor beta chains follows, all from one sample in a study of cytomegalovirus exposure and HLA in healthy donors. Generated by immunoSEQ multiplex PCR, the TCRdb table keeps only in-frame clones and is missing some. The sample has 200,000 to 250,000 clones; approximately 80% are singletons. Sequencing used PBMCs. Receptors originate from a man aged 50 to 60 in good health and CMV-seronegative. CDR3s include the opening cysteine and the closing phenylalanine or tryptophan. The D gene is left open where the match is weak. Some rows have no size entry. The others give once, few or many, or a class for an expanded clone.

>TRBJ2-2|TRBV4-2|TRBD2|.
TGTGCCAGCAGCCAAGCCGGGAGGGCCCAAGCCGGGGAGCTGTTTTTT
CASSQAGRAQAGELFF
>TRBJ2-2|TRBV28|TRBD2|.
TGTGCCAGCAGTTTGAGACTAGCTGGGAGTTTGGGCACCGGGGAGCTGTTTTTT
CASSLRLAGSLGTGELFF
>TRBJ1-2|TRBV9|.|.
TGTGCCAGCAGCGCCGAGGTTGGGGCTATCTACGGCTACACCTTC
CASSAEVGAIYGYTF
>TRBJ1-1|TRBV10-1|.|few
TGCGCCAGCAGCGCTGGGGCGAACACTGAAGCTTTCTTT
CASSAGANTEAFF
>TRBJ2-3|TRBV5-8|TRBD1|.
TGTGCCAGCAGCTTGCGACGGACAGGGGTACCCACAGATACGCAGTATTTT
CASSLRRTGVPTDTQYF
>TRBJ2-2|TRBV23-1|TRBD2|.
TGCGCCAGCAGTCAATCGGGGCTAGCGGGAGCCGGGGAGCTGTTTTTT
CASSQSGLAGAGELFF
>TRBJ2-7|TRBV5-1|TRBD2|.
TGCGCCAGCAGCTTAGCTAGCGGGTACTCCTACGAGCAGTACTTC
CASSLASGYSYEQYF
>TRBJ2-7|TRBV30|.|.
TGTGCCTGGAGTGCACCCAGGCTGTCCTACGAGCAGTACTTC
CAWSAPRLSYEQYF
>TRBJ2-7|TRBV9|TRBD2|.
TGTGCCAGCAGCGCCCCTGGGAGCGGGAGCTACGAGCAGTACTTC
CASSAPGSGSYEQYF
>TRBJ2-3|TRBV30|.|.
TGTGCCTGGAGGGACCGGGGATACGCCTATTTT
CAWRDRGYAYF
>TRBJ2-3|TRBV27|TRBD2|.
TGTGCCAGCAGCCAAAGCGGGAAAAGAGATACGCAGTATTTT
CASSQSGKRDTQYF
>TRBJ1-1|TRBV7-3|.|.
TGTGCCAGCAGCTCCCAAGGCGCGGGCCTGAACACTGAAGCTTTCTTT
CASSSQGAGLNTEAFF
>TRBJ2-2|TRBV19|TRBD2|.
TGTGCCACCCGCGGGGGGGTGGGGTGGGGCACCGGGGAGCTGTTTTTT
CATRGGVGWGTGELFF
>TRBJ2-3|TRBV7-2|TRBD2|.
TGTGCCAGCAGCTTAACCGGCGGGAGACCGGCAGATACGCAGTATTTT
CASSLTGGRPADTQYF
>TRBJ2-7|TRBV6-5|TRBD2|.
TGTGCCAGCGCCGGGAGGGGGGGCACCTACGAGCAGTACTTC
CASAGRGGTYEQYF
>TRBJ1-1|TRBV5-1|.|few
TGCGCCAGCACCCCGTCGACAGGTCGGTACACTGAAGCTTTCTTT
CASTPSTGRYTEAFF
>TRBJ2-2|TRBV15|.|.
TGTGCCACCAGCAGAGACCACAACGGGGAGCTGTTTTTT
CATSRDHNGELFF
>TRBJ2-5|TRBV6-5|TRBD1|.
TGTGCCAGCAGTTCCCACCGGGACAGGGTTTGGGAGACCCAGTACTTC
CASSSHRDRVWETQYF
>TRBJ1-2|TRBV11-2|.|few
TGTGCCAGCAGCTTAGGTCCAGGTTTTGGCTACACCTTC
CASSLGPGFGYTF
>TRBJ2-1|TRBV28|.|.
TGTGCCAGCAGTTTGGGGGAAAGGGGGAGGGCCGAGCAGTTCTTC
CASSLGERGRAEQFF
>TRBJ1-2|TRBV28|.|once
TGTGCCAGCAAGGACAGCCAGCCCTATGGCTACACCTTC
CASKDSQPYGYTF
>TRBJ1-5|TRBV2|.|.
TGTGCCAGCAGTATAGTTACAGGGCTGCGACAGCCCCAGCATTTT
CASSIVTGLRQPQHF
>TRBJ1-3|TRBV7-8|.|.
TGTGCCAGCACCCCCGTACAGGCCTCTGGAAACACCATATATTTT
CASTPVQASGNTIYF
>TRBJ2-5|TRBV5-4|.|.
TGTGCCAGCAGCCACAGGGCTGGAGAGACCCAGTACTTC
CASSHRAGETQYF
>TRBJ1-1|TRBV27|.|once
TGTGCCAGCAGCCCAAGGGGTTTAACTGAAGCTTTCTTT
CASSPRGLTEAFF
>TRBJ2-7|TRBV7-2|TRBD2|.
TGTGCCAGCAGCTGGACTAGTTCTTTTTCTGGCTACGAGCAGTACTTC
CASSWTSSFSGYEQYF
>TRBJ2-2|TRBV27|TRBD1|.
TGTGCCAGCAGGCAAACGACAGGGGGCACCGGGGAGCTGTTTTTT
CASRQTTGGTGELFF
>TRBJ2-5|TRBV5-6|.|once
TGTGCCAGCAGCGGGGAAACAGGGACCCGACCGACCCAGTACTTC
CASSGETGTRPTQYF
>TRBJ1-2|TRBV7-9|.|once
TGTGCCAGCACCCCACTCGGGACACGGACCTTC
CASTPLGTRTF
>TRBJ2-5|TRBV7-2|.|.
TGTGCCAGCAGCTTAGGAGGTCTTAGCGGAAGTATAAGCGAGACCCAGTACTTC
CASSLGGLSGSISETQYF
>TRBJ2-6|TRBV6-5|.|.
TGTGCCAGCAGTCAGATCTCTGGGGCCAACGTCCTGACTTTC
CASSQISGANVLTF
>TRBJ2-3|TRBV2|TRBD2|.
TGTGCCAGCACCGGCGGGGGGGGGAAGACAGATACGCAGTATTTT
CASTGGGGKTDTQYF
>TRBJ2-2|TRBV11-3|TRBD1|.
TGTGCCAGCAGCTCAGGACAGGGGAAGAACACCGGGGAGCTGTTTTTT
CASSSGQGKNTGELFF
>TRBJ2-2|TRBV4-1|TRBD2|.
TGCGCCAGCAGCCAAGGGAGGGGAGGGAGGACCGGGGAGCTGTTTTTT
CASSQGRGGRTGELFF
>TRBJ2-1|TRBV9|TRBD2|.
TGTGCCAGCAGCGTAGAGGGACTAGCTGCCTACAATGAGCAGTTCTTC
CASSVEGLAAYNEQFF
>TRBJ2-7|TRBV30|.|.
TGTGCCTGGAGTGGTGGCAACTACGAGCAGTACTTC
CAWSGGNYEQYF
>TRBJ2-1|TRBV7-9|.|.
TGTGCCAGCAGCCTAGAGTCCGGTGAGCAGTTCTTC
CASSLESGEQFF
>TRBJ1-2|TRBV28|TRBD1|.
TGTGCCAGCAGTGGGCCGGGACAGGGGCATGGCTACACCTTC
CASSGPGQGHGYTF
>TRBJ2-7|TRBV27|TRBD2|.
TGTGCCAGCAGTTCCGGGGATTTAGCGGGAGGCGAGCAGTACTTC
CASSSGDLAGGEQYF
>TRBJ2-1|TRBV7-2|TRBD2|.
TGTGCCAGCAGTCCTGGGCGGGAGGACTACAATGAGCAGTTCTTC
CASSPGREDYNEQFF
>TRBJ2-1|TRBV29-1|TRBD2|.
TGCAGCGTTGATTCGCGGGAGGGCATTTTGAATGAGCAGTTCTTC
CSVDSREGILNEQFF
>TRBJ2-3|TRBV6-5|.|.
TGTGCCAGCACCAAGATGGGGACTGGACGACAGTATTTT
CASTKMGTGRQYF
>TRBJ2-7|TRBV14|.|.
TGTGCCAGCAGCCAAGGCGGGGCCGGGGACGAGCAGTACTTC
CASSQGGAGDEQYF
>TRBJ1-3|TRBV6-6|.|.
TGTGCCAGCAGTCACGTTCCAGGGATTGGAAACACCATATATTTT
CASSHVPGIGNTIYF
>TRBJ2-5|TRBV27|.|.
TGTGCCAGCAGTCCCAAACCGACAGGCATCACGGCCCAGTACTTC
CASSPKPTGITAQYF
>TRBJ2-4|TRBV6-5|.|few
TGTGCCAGCAGCCGAGGACAGGGAGGGAACATTCAGTACTTC
CASSRGQGGNIQYF
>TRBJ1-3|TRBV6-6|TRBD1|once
TGTGCCAGCCGGGACAGCACGAGAAACACCATATATTTT
CASRDSTRNTIYF
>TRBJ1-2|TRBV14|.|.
TGTGCCAGCAGCCAAGGGCAGAACTATGGCTACACCTTC
CASSQGQNYGYTF
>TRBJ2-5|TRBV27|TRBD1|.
TGTGCCAGCAGACGGACAGGGGGCGGGGAGACCCAGTACTTC
CASRRTGGGETQYF
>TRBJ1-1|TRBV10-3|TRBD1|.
TGTGCCATCAGACAGGGGGCGGTGAACACTGAAGCTTTCTTT
CAIRQGAVNTEAFF
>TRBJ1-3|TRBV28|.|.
TGTGCCAGCACGAGGACAGACTCTGGAAACACCATATATTTT
CASTRTDSGNTIYF
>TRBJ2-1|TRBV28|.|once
TGTGCCAGCCATGGGAGGTCGGGGAGGTCCTACAATGAGCAGTTCTTC
CASHGRSGRSYNEQFF
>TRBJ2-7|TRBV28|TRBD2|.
TGTGCCAGCAACTTAGGAACTAGCGGGACCTACGAGCAGTACTTC
CASNLGTSGTYEQYF